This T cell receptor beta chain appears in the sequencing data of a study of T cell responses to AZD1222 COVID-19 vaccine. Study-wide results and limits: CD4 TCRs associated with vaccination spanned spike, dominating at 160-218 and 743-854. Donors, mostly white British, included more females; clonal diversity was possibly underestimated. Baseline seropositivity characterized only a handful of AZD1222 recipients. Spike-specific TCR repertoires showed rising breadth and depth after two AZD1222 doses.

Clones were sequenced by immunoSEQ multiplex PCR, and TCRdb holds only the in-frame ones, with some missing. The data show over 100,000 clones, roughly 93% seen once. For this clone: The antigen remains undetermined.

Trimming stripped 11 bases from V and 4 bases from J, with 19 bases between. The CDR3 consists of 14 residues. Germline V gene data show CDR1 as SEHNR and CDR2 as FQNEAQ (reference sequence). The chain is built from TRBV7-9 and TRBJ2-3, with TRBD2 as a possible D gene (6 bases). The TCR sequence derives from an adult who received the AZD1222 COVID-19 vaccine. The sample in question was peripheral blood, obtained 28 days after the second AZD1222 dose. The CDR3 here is CAGRLTGSSDTQYF. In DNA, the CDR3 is TGTGCCGGACGACTTACCGGGAGCTCAGATACGCAGTATTTT.